Presented here are 28 T cell receptor beta chains from one specimen sequenced in a study of PD-1 blockade in mismatch repair-deficient tumors (dated by TCRdb to 2016 to 2017). Library method: the immunoSEQ multiplex PCR assay. What TCRdb holds here is the immuneACCESS table cut down to in-frame rearrangements. Part of the clones is not present; checked against another copy, under half of the missing clones reflect an unresolved V gene, and the others are unexplained. For this sample there are some 120,000 clones; around 80% appear just once. The ten largest clones capture around 4.7% of the sample. This specimen consisted of peripheral blood, obtained approximately 64 weeks after starting pembrolizumab. Source of these receptors: an adult with mismatch repair-deficient cancer.

This sequence joins TRBV4-3 and TRBJ1-1; D gene unclear. Germline lookup yields CDR1 LGHNA and CDR2 YSLEER. CDR3 size: 14 residues. V was shortened by 1 base and J by 5 bases, with 11 bases between the two germline ends. Written as DNA, the CDR3 is TGCGCCAGCAGCCAAGTAGCGGGCAGGACTGAAGCTTTCTTT. Protein product: CASSQVAGRTEAFF.

In its sample, this clone was seen a few times. J is TRBJ1-2 and V is TRBV19, with 8 bases aligning to TRBD1. This CDR3 comprises 11 residues. CDR1 and CDR2 (germline): LNHDA, SQIVND (reference sequence). Trimming removed 7 bases from V and 9 bases from J; junction bases left unmatched: 4. CDR3 DNA sequence: TGTGCCAGTAACCAGGGGGCTCGCTACACCTTC. This encodes CASNQGARYTF.

This clone was seen repeatedly, ten times or more. The rearrangement uses TRBV6-4 and TRBJ1-1; the D is unclear. The CDR3 contains 13 residues. V was shortened by 2 bases and J by 5 bases, with 9 bases between the two germline ends. Germline V gene sequence: CDR1 MRHNA, CDR2 SNTAGT. CDR3 nucleotide sequence: TGTGCCAGCAGTGACGGTCCTCTTACTGAAGCTTTCTTT. This encodes CASSDGPLTEAFF.

CDR3 sequence (DNA): TGTGCCAGCAGCGTAGAGGGGGGACCGACAGGGAGTGTGAGCAATCAGCCCCAGCATTTT. As protein: CASSVEGGPTGSVSNQPQHF. J is TRBJ1-5 and V is TRBV9; 7 nucleotides match TRBD1. The CDR3 totals 20 residues. Trimming at V came to 0 bases and at J to 1 base, leaving 16 bases not matched to a gene. In germline, CDR1 is SGDLS, CDR2 YYNGEE.

This rearrangement joins TRBV2 to TRBJ1-1, with 8 positions matching TRBD1. Germline CDR1 SNHLY, CDR2 FYNNEI. CDR3 length: 14 residues. V gave up 6 bases and J gave up 4 bases; unmatched junction bases: 7. The CDR3 DNA is TGTGCCAGCAGAGGACAGGGTTTGGCCACTGAAGCTTTCTTT. Amino acids: CASRGQGLATEAFF.

This clone was recorded only once. The rearrangement links TRBV7-9 to TRBJ2-5, with D possibly being TRBD1 (7 bases). The germline V gene has CDR1 SEHNR and CDR2 FQNEAQ (reference sequence). V was cut by 6 bases and J by 2 bases, with 13 bases left in between. This CDR3 comprises 14 residues. The chain's CDR3 is CASRGGGNQETQYF. CDR3 nucleotide sequence: TGTGCCAGCAGAGGGGGCGGGAATCAAGAGACCCAGTACTTC.

The chain employs TRBV5-1 and TRBJ2-3; 12 bases are shared with TRBD2. Losses at the gene ends were 9 bases for V and 4 bases for J; bases not matched to a gene: 6. The V gene's germline CDR1 is SGHRS and CDR2 YFSETQ. CDR3 length equals 14 residues. The CDR3 bases are TGCGCCACCAAACTAGCGGGAGGTCCAGATACGCAGTATTTT. Encoded protein: CATKLAGGPDTQYF.

The chain links TRBV28 to TRBJ2-1; 9 bases line up with TRBD1. The CDR3 is 15 amino acids. Germline values: CDR1 MDHEN, CDR2 SYDVKM. With 7 bases clipped from V and 7 bases from J, the junction kept 11 bases outside the gene matches. The CDR3 DNA is TGTGCCAGCACCTGGACAGGGGAGTTTTTTAATGAGCAGTTCTTC. The encoded protein is CASTWTGEFFNEQFF.

The V and J genes are TRBV10-3 and TRBJ1-1, with D possibly TRBD1 on 6 matching bases. Between the trimmed V and J ends, which lost 3 bases and 1 base, there was a span of 15 bases. There are 16 residues in the CDR3. From germline, CDR1 is ENHRY and CDR2 SYGVKD. In DNA, the CDR3 is TGTGCCATCAGTGATCCCTTGCGGGGGGCGAACACTGAAGCTTTCTTT. Its translation is CAISDPLRGANTEAFF.

The rearrangement uses TRBV11-3 and TRBJ2-7, with TRBD2 identical over 8 bases. The CDR3 consists of 14 residues. Trimming cost V 5 bases and J 1 base; bases outside gene matches: 4. CDR1 SGHNT and CDR2 YENEEA come from the germline V gene. CDR3 DNA: TGTGCCAGCAGCGCATTAGCGGGATCCTACGAGCAGTACTTC. Protein product: CASSALAGSYEQYF.

This clone occurred a few times. This sequence joins TRBV19 and TRBJ2-7, with D tentatively TRBD2 (6 bases). Germline V lookup: CDR1 LNHDA, CDR2 SQIVND (reference sequence). The ends were cut back, 5 bases at V and 4 bases at J, with 18 bases in the middle. The CDR3 has 15 residues. The CDR3 DNA reads TGTGCCAGTAGTCCCCTCGGGGGAGTGCGTTACGAGCAGTACTTC. This sequence encodes CASSPLGGVRYEQYF.

This sequence joins TRBV9 and TRBJ2-1; TRBD1 aligns across 10 bases. CDR3 length equals 16 residues. In germline, CDR1 is SGDLS, CDR2 YYNGEE. The trim removed 4 bases at V and 8 bases at J, leaving 12 bases unmatched. The CDR3 bases are TGTGCCAGCAGCTCTTTCTCTGGGACAGGGGACGATGAGCAGTTCTTC. It codes for CASSSFSGTGDDEQFF.

V is TRBV6-5 and J is TRBJ1-2; 8 nucleotides line up with TRBD1. With V trimmed by 6 bases and J by 4 bases, 7 bases remained unmatched. Germline assignment: CDR1 MNHEY and CDR2 SVGAGI. The CDR3 has 14 residues. The CDR3 sequence: CASSPDRVGYGYTF. DNA of the CDR3: TGTGCCAGCAGCCCGGACAGGGTGGGCTATGGCTACACCTTC.

The V call is TRBV10-3, the J call TRBJ1-1; D not resolved. The CDR3 consists of 16 residues. CDR1 and CDR2 from the germline V gene are ENHRY and SYGVKD. V was shortened by 5 bases and J by 0 bases, with 16 bases between the two germline ends. The CDR3 region has the DNA TGTGCCATCAGTAGAAAGATACAGCTTATGAACACTGAAGCTTTCTTT. Translation: CAISRKIQLMNTEAFF.

The chain carries TRBV5-4 and TRBJ2-2; 7 bases match TRBD2. Trimming took 0 bases from V and 5 from J; bases not matched to a gene: 1. Germline-derived CDR1 and CDR2 are SGHNT and YYREEE (reference sequence). The CDR3 runs to 14 residues. The CDR3: CASSLGLATGELFF. The CDR3 DNA reads as TGTGCCAGCAGCTTGGGACTAGCTACCGGGGAGCTGTTTTTT.

In its sample, this clone was seen a few times. CDR3 protein: CASSKGQEGFGYTF. CDR3 in DNA: TGCGCCAGCAGCAAGGGACAGGAAGGGTTCGGCTACACCTTC. V is TRBV5-1 and J is TRBJ1-2; 8 nucleotides align to TRBD1. V shed 4 bases, J shed 8 bases, and the junction held 10 bases outside the gene matches. Germline lookup yields CDR1 SGHRS and CDR2 YFSETQ. This CDR3 region has 14 residues.

The CDR3 bases are TGTGCCATCAGTGACGCGTATAGCAATCAGCCCCAGCATTTT. This encodes CAISDAYSNQPQHF. The chain combines TRBV10-3 with TRBJ1-5, with no clear D. Germline V gives CDR1 ENHRY, CDR2 SYGVKD. Trimming left V 3 bases short and J 0 bases short, with 6 bases between. This CDR3 is 14 amino acids long.

This clone was recorded once. The V and J genes are TRBV10-3 and TRBJ2-6; no firm D call. Germline V CDR1 and CDR2: ENHRY, SYGVKD. There are 17 residues in the CDR3. V dropped 3 bases and J dropped 0 bases, with 12 bases sitting between them. DNA of the CDR3: TGTGCCATCAGTGACAGCCCCGGGCCCTCTGGGGCCAACGTCCTGACTTTC. It translates to CAISDSPGPSGANVLTF.

This sequence joins TRBV6-5 and TRBJ1-1; TRBD1 agrees at 10 bases. The CDR3 totals 14 residues. Germline values: CDR1 MNHEY, CDR2 SVGAGI. V lost 4 bases, J lost 7 bases, and 6 bases stayed unmatched. This CDR3 is CASSWDRGRDEAFF. Here the CDR3 DNA reads TGTGCCAGCAGTTGGGACAGGGGCCGGGATGAAGCTTTCTTT.

The chain combines TRBV30 with TRBJ1-4; D not resolved. With 5 bases removed from V and 6 bases from J, the gap between germline ends came to 4 bases. Germline V CDR1 and CDR2: GTSNPN, SVGIG (reference sequence). This CDR3 comprises 10 residues. CDR3 sequence reads: CAWGDEKLFF. CDR3 DNA sequence: TGTGCCTGGGGCGATGAAAAACTGTTTTTT.

This chain connects TRBV7-3 to TRBJ1-1, with 8 bases that match TRBD1. The CDR3 covers 13 residues. Germline-derived CDR1 and CDR2 are SGHTA and FQGTGA. With 2 bases clipped from V and 4 bases from J, the junction kept 0 bases outside the gene matches. The CDR3 reads CASSLDRGTEAFF. The DNA of the CDR3 is TGTGCCAGCAGCTTAGACAGGGGCACTGAAGCTTTCTTT.

The chain links TRBV9 to TRBJ1-3; no firm D call. The CDR3 is made up of 14 amino acids. CDR1 is SGDLS and CDR2 is YYNGEE in the germline V gene. Trimming removed 4 bases from V and 1 base from J, with 9 bases in between. The CDR3 region is CASSRVTSGNTIYF. The CDR3 DNA follows: TGTGCCAGCAGCCGCGTCACTTCTGGAAACACCATATATTTT.

The chain couples TRBV5-5 to TRBJ2-7, with D uncertain. Trimming took 1 base from V and 0 from J, leaving 14 bases between them. The CDR3 covers 16 residues. Germline CDR1 and CDR2: SGHKS and YYEKEE (reference sequence). The chain's CDR3 is CASSLWEQSPSYEQYF. The CDR3 region has the DNA TGTGCCAGCAGCTTGTGGGAACAGTCGCCCTCCTACGAGCAGTACTTC.

J is TRBJ2-7 and V is TRBV2, with D tentatively TRBD1 (6 bases). V gave up 6 bases and J gave up 3 bases, with 18 bases separating them. There are 15 residues in the CDR3. CDR1 is SNHLY, CDR2 FYNNEI, per germline. The CDR3 nucleotides are TGTGCCAGCAGGGCGTTAGGGGGTCCGTACTACGAGCAGTACTTC. It yields the protein CASRALGGPYYEQYF.

The chain employs TRBV19 and TRBJ2-4, with 8 bases that match TRBD1. The germline V gene encodes CDR1 LNHDA and CDR2 SQIVND (reference sequence). This CDR3 comprises 11 residues. V shed 10 bases, J shed 7 bases, and the junction held 3 bases outside the gene matches. This CDR3 reads CATRTGNIQYF. The DNA for the CDR3 is TGTGCCACCAGGACAGGGAACATTCAGTACTTC.

There are a few counts of this clone. Here the CDR3 reads CASSLDGSTNYGYTF. Written as DNA, the CDR3 is TGTGCCAGCAGCCTCGACGGATCGACTAACTATGGCTACACCTTC. J is TRBJ1-2 and V is TRBV27; D remains ambiguous. This CDR3 has 15 residues. The V and J ends lost 6 bases and 0 bases respectively, with 14 bases between them. The germline gives CDR1 MNHEY, CDR2 SMNVEV (reference sequence).

This clone occurred once. The V and J genes are TRBV28 and TRBJ2-3; either TRBD1 or TRBD2 may supply D (5 bases each). Germline V gives CDR1 MDHEN, CDR2 SYDVKM. Trimming shortened V by 7 bases and J by 3 bases, and 17 bases separated the two germline ends. This CDR3 contains 15 residues. The CDR3 DNA reads as TGTGCCAGCAAAACGAGAGGGGTTTTAACAGATACGCAGTATTTT. It specifies CASKTRGVLTDTQYF.

The chain combines TRBV5-6 with TRBJ2-1, with D tentatively TRBD1 or TRBD2 (5 bases each). The CDR3 contains 15 residues. Germline CDR1 SGHDT, CDR2 YYEEEE. The ends were cut back, 0 bases at V and 5 bases at J, with 12 bases in the middle. The CDR3 loop is CASSLAGTQHNEQFF. The CDR3 DNA sequence: TGTGCCAGCAGCTTGGCCGGGACCCAACACAATGAGCAGTTCTTC.